This TCR beta chain was sequenced in a study of monozygotic twins with inflammatory bowel disease. Each UMI, carrying a 6-nucleotide sample barcode, came from template switching. cDNA for TCRalpha and TCRbeta was amplified by nested PCRs of roughly 15 then 8 to 10 cycles. TCRdb re-called the 5' RACE reads; every CDR3 protein appears as one record, without DNA. The sample has approximately 140,000 distinct CDR3 sequences. Study-level results: Researchers were unable to tell different T cell subtypes apart.

Comment on this clonotype: Its target is unknown.

In germline, CDR1 is LNHDA, CDR2 SQIVND (reference sequence). The CDR3 length is 16 residues. The TCR comes from a human donor with ulcerative colitis or Crohn's disease, or a healthy co-twin of an affected twin (not recorded which). V usage is TRBV19 and J usage is TRBJ1-1; TCRdb selects TRBD1, and the lack of DNA leaves this call unchecked. Input material: blood. The CDR3 region is CASSIGRTGLNTEAFF. The full variable domain, in which reference TRBV19 and TRBJ1-1 provide the parts outside the CDR3, is DGGITQSPKYLFRKEGQNVTLSCEQNLNHDAMYWYRQDPGQGLRLIYYSQIVNDFQKGDIAEGYSVSREKKESFPLTVTSAQKNPTAFYLCASSIGRTGLNTEAFFGQGTRLTVV.